These 16 T cell receptor beta chains originate from one sample sequenced in a study of T-cell reconstitution after alpha-beta-depleted transplantation in children. Unique molecular identifiers featured in how the TCRbeta library was prepared. TCRdb analysed the PCR reads with MiXCR anew, one entry per CDR3 protein. This repertoire shows approximately 210,000 distinct CDR3 sequences, around a sixth found once; its top ten account for roughly two fifths. The sequencing here drew on PBMCs, mostly from graft donor cells, taken 360 days after TCRalphabeta/CD19-depleted stem cell transplant. These receptors were taken from a male patient aged 2 to 9 who had a stem cell transplant for acute lymphoblastic leukemia, so the T cells may come from the graft donor.

This clonotype has at least ten counts. The chain employs TRBV12-3 or TRBV12-4 and TRBJ1-3, with a possible D match to TRBD1 (6 bases). The CDR3 covers 15 residues. Trimming took off 7 bases at V and 0 bases at J, with 13 bases between the two ends. The CDR3 DNA sequence: TGTGCCAGCATCTTCCCGGGGGCCTCTGGAAACACCATATATTTT. This codes for CASIFPGASGNTIYF.

This clonotype showed up just a few times. V usage is TRBV14 and J usage is TRBJ2-5; D perhaps matches TRBD1 (6 bases). Trimming took 6 bases from V and 2 from J, leaving 10 bases between them. CDR1 is SGHDN and CDR2 is FVKESK in the germline V gene. This CDR3 contains 13 residues. The CDR3 bases are TGTGCCAGCAGGTCGGGACAACAAGAGACCCAGTACTTC. Its protein product is CASRSGQQETQYF.

This chain joins TRBV29-1 and TRBJ2-5; the D call may be TRBD1 or TRBD2 (6 bases each). With 6 bases removed from V and 5 bases from J, the gap between germline ends came to 19 bases. The CDR3 is made up of 14 amino acids. In germline, CDR1 is SQVTM, CDR2 ANQGSEA. CDR3 protein: CSVAGGPEGETQYF. DNA for the CDR3: TGCAGCGTGGCCGGGGGCCCAGAAGGGGAGACCCAGTACTTC.

The CDR3 nucleotides read TGTGCCAGCAGTCTTTGGGGAGGGGGCACTGAAGCTTTCTTT. It translates to CASSLWGGGTEAFF. V and J are TRBV12-3 or TRBV12-4 and TRBJ1-1; a weak D match, TRBD1 (6 bases). The V end was cut by 5 bases, the J end by 4 bases, with 14 bases between. CDR3 length equals 14 residues.

This clonotype appeared many times. The rearrangement links TRBV12-3 or TRBV12-4 to TRBJ2-1; D not certain. The CDR3 length is 13 residues. Trimming took off 8 bases at V and 5 bases at J, with 13 bases between the two ends. Here the CDR3 DNA reads TGTGCCAGCCTTGTCGGTACCAACAATGAGCAGTTCTTC. As protein: CASLVGTNNEQFF.

This clonotype was detected a few times. V usage is TRBV5-1 and J usage is TRBJ1-5, with D unclear. The CDR3 loop spans 14 amino acids. The germline V gene encodes CDR1 SGHRS and CDR2 YFSETQ. V was clipped by 2 bases and J by 0 bases, with 6 bases between them. The CDR3: CASSFSDSNQPQHF. The CDR3 DNA sequence: TGCGCCAGCAGCTTTTCAGATAGCAATCAGCCCCAGCATTTT.

CDR3 region: CAIRPTGESGELFF. The CDR3, as DNA: TGTGCCATCAGGCCGACAGGGGAATCCGGGGAGCTGTTTTTT. This chain links TRBV10-3 with TRBJ2-2; 8 bases are shared with TRBD1. Germline CDR1 and CDR2: ENHRY and SYGVKD. Trimming cost V 6 bases and J 6 bases; bases outside gene matches: 6. The CDR3 runs to 14 residues.

The chain has TRBV9 and TRBJ2-3; 9 nucleotides match TRBD2. J gave up 3 bases and V 5 bases, and 19 bases lay outside the gene matches. Germline V gives CDR1 SGDLS, CDR2 YYNGEE. The CDR3 runs to 19 residues. The CDR3 DNA follows: TGTGCCAGCAGTCGCCTGGGACTAGCAGTTCACAGGACGACAGATACGCAGTATTTT. This sequence encodes CASSRLGLAVHRTTDTQYF.

This clonotype was counted only a few times. The V call is TRBV15, the J call TRBJ1-3; D remains ambiguous. Germline V gene lookup returns CDR1 LNHNV and CDR2 YYDKDF (reference sequence). The CDR3 consists of 16 residues. V lost 0 bases and J lost 3, with 12 bases in between. In DNA form, the CDR3 reads TGTGCCACCAGCAGAGATTTAGGGTTTAATGGAAACACCATATATTTT. Amino acids: CATSRDLGFNGNTIYF.

This clonotype was seen a few times. J is TRBJ2-5 and V is TRBV11-2; tentatively, D is TRBD1 (5 bases). Germline CDR1 and CDR2: SGHAT and FQNNGV. Trimming cost V 0 bases and J 5 bases, with 7 bases left between them. This CDR3 has 13 amino acids. The CDR3 nucleotides are TGTGCCAGCAGCTTAGACAGGGCGGAGACCCAGTACTTC. Protein: CASSLDRAETQYF. Using reference TRBV11-2 and TRBJ2-5 for the parts outside the CDR3, the full variable domain is EAGVAQSPRYKIIEKRQSVAFWCNPISGHATLYWYQQILGQGPKLLIQFQNNGVVDDSQLPKDRFSAERLKGVDSTLKIQPAKLEDSAVYLCASSLDRAETQYFGPGTRLLVL.

This clonotype was counted a few times. V gene TRBV10-2 combines with J gene TRBJ2-6; D remains ambiguous. V lost 3 bases to trimming and J lost 0 bases, with 6 bases between them. Germline lookup yields CDR1 WSHSY and CDR2 SAAADI. This CDR3 has 15 residues. CDR3 in amino acids: CASSDITSGANVLTF. The CDR3 coding sequence is TGCGCCAGCAGTGACATTACCTCTGGGGCCAACGTCCTGACTTTC.

This clonotype was counted between two and nine times. The chain combines TRBV2 with TRBJ2-1, with TRBD2 matching over 14 bases. V lost 7 bases to trimming and J lost 7 bases; unmatched junction nucleotides: 9. Germline V gene data show CDR1 as SNHLY and CDR2 as FYNNEI. This CDR3 comprises 16 residues. CDR3 nucleotide sequence: TGTGCCAGCACCCTGGAGACTAGCGGGGGGGCGAATGAGCAGTTCTTC. This codes for CASTLETSGGANEQFF.

This chain links TRBV5-6 with TRBJ2-2; TRBD2 might be the D (7 bases). The CDR3 is 19 amino acids. Germline CDR1 and CDR2: SGHDT and YYEEEE. Between the trimmed V and J ends, which lost 0 bases and 0 bases, there was a span of 18 bases. DNA of the CDR3: TGTGCCAGCAGCTTGGGGCTCGAACGGGGGGCCGCGAACACCGGGGAGCTGTTTTTT. Translating gives CASSLGLERGAANTGELFF.

The rearrangement uses TRBV10-3 and TRBJ2-2; no clear D gene. From germline, CDR1 is ENHRY and CDR2 SYGVKD. The CDR3 is made up of 12 amino acids. Trimming removed 8 bases at V and 4 bases at J, with 8 bases between. The CDR3 spells CAILSLTGELFF. For the CDR3, the DNA is TGTGCCATCTTAAGTCTCACCGGGGAGCTGTTTTTT.

In this sample, this clonotype turned up many times. V and J are TRBV5-1 and TRBJ2-2; D is uncertain. V was pared by 7 bases and J by 6 bases, with 13 bases between. This CDR3 contains 13 residues. CDR1 and CDR2 (germline): SGHRS, YFSETQ. CDR3 DNA: TGCGCCAGCGAGACCGTTGATCCCGGGGAGCTGTTTTTT. It codes for CASETVDPGELFF.

The chain carries TRBV6-5 and TRBJ1-5, with 12 positions matching TRBD1. The CDR3 consists of 16 residues. Unmatched junction bases numbered 6, after V lost 2 bases and J lost 7 bases. CDR1 is MNHEY, CDR2 SVGAGI, per germline. CDR3 DNA sequence: TGTGCCAGCAGTTACCCGGGACAGGGGGCAGGCCAGCCCCAGCATTTT. Its protein product is CASSYPGQGAGQPQHF.